This section outlines one TCR beta chain sequence together with its context. Its antigen is still unknown. Nothing much larger sits one base from this clone, and base qualities are not available. The TCR beta CDR3 regions were amplified from the RNA transcripts. The first round of RT-PCR for the TCR CDR3 was performed with the HTBI primer set and the Qiagen OneStep RT-PCR kit. Libraries were constructed in a second round of multiplex PCR, after which size selection and purification were performed. Sequencing of the libraries was done on an Illumina HiSeq2000 using paired-end 100 bp reads. Regarding the original processing steps: SOAPnuke was used to process the raw data, throwing out any read that contained adapters or uncalled bases, had a mean Phred below 15, or lacked an exact constant-primer or identifier match. High-quality paired reads were merged using COPE v1.2.5, and each unique nucleotide sequence was defined as a clonotype. MiTCR v1.1 was used to align the clonotypes against IMGT TRBV, TRBD and TRBJ reference segments. The analysis was restricted to V-J combinations with a frequency above 0.0001, which together covered roughly 99% of the repertoires. The TCS score was defined as the ratio of F50 (clonal expansion) to E x V (chaos), calculated using BLOSUM62-based TCRdist between CDR3 peptides within each V-J. Welch's t-statistics and random forest reduced around 550 V-J features to roughly 13, which were used in a naive Bayes classifier (R e1071). Thyroid-blood repertoire similarity was quantified with the Morisita-Horn index. The public sequencing data were trimmed at Q25 with fastp and processed into clonotypes with MiXCR by TCRdb, which kept only in-frame beta chains. Rows are combined by CDR3 protein, so each entry shows the most common genes and DNA. None of the V and J calls come from the authors' own analysis; TCRdb made them. Within this sample are tens of thousands of distinct CDR3 sequences, with approximately 50% of them counted one time only. In total, the top ten clones hold approximately 3.6% of the sample.

This sample was taken from a study of T cells in Graves' hyperthyroidism and ophthalmopathy (dated by TCRdb to about 2019). Describing the broader study: Peripheral blood samples were taken at the time of initial diagnosis, prior to any treatment. TCR V-J signatures able to tell the groups apart were searched for in a discovery cohort of approximately 95 patients, of whom roughly 42 had Graves' ophthalmopathy and roughly 59 had stable Graves' hyperthyroidism. An independent validation cohort of fewer than 20 hyperthyroidism patients and 17 patients who later progressed to ophthalmopathy tested prospective prediction of ophthalmopathy. For training and testing, the 100 or so patients in the discovery cohort were randomly divided in a 7:3 ratio. Thyroid tissue and blood T-cell repertoires from six Graves' hyperthyroidism patients were also compared in the study. After blood sampling, hyperthyroidism patients were treated with methimazole at a starting dose of 30 mg daily, and ophthalmopathy patients were treated with high-dose intravenous methylprednisolone. According to the paper, TCR Vbeta CDR3 sequencing was carried out on over 130 peripheral blood samples, which came from 40 to 45 ophthalmopathy, around 75 hyperthyroidism and 17 progressor patients. Overall results and qualifications from the work: Sample size was not statistically predetermined, and blinding of investigators to group allocation was not performed. Most expanded thyroid clonotypes (frequency above 0.001) were also found in blood, which suggests that blood repertoires may mirror thyroid immune responses. In validation, the model predicted progression to ophthalmopathy with approximately 70% sensitivity and around 72% specificity, a median of about 6.7 months before onset. A 13 V-J signature model separated ophthalmopathy from stable hyperthyroidism, with about 90% sensitivity and 81% to 82% specificity in cross-validation and 80%/75% in testing.

Ophthalmopathy patients had moderately to severely active disease, with a Clinical Activity Score of 3 or more, a NOSPECS grade of 4 or more, and a disease duration of less than 3 months. The study excluded patients with uncontrolled infections, other autoimmune diseases, pregnancy or lactation. Diagnoses relied on clinical symptoms, serum thyroxine and TRAb, thyroid ultrasound and orbital computed tomography. Ficoll-Paque density gradient centrifugation was used to isolate PBMCs from about 9 ml of fresh peripheral blood. Total RNA was extracted with Trizol reagent, and quality was checked on an Agilent 2100 Bioanalyzer. Per the germline V gene (reference sequence), LGHDT is the CDR1 and YNNKEL is the CDR2. The germline V end is reduced by 0 bases and the J end by 6 bases; junction bases left unmatched: 14. Inclusive of the bounding cysteine and phenylalanine, the CDR3 is 19 residues long. Solely the CDR3 DNA is kept, with 57 bases framed from the first base.

Sequenced material: blood. Here the chain combines TRBV3-1 and TRBJ2-2; 9 junctional bases match TRBD1. This TCR was sampled from a woman aged 60 to 75 with Graves' ophthalmopathy. The nucleotide sequence is given as TGTGCCAGCAGCCAAGAGGGACAGGGAGTCCCCCGGAGTCCCGGGGAGCTGTTTTTT. Translation gives CASSQEGQGVPRSPGELFF.